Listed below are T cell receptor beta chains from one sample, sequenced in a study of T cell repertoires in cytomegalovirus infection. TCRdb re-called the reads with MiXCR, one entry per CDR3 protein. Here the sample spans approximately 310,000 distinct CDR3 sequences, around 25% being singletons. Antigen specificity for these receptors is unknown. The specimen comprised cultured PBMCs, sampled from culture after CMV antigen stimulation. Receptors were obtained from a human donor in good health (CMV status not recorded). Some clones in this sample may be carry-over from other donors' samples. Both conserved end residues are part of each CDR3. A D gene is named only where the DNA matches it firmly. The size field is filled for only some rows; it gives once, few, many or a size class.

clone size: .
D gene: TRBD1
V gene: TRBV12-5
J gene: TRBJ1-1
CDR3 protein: CASGLVLGTGSNTEAFF
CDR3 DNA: TGTGCTAGTGGTTTGGTACTTGGGACAGGATCCAACACTGAAGCTTTCTTT

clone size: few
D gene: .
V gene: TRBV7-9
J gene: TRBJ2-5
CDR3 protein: CASSLLDMVQETQYF
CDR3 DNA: TGTGCCAGCAGCCTACTTGACATGGTTCAAGAGACCCAGTACTTC

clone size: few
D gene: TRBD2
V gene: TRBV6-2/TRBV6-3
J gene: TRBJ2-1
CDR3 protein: CASSQAGTIYEQFF
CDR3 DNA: TGTGCCAGCAGTCAAGCAGGGACTATATATGAGCAGTTCTTC

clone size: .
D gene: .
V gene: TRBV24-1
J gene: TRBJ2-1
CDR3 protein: CATSDSGVLTFYNEQFF
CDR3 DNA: TGTGCCACCAGTGATTCCGGGGTACTTACCTTCTACAATGAGCAGTTCTTC

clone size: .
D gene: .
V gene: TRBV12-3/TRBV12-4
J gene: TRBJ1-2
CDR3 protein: CASSSPGYYGYTF
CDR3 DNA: TGTGCCAGCAGCTCCCCAGGGTACTATGGCTACACCTTC

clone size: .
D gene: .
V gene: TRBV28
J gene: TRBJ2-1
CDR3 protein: CASNPPRGRSYNEQFF
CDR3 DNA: TGTGCCAGCAATCCCCCTAGAGGACGCTCCTACAATGAGCAGTTCTTC

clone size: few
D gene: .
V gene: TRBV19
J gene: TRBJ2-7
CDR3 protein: CASSASQGFSYEQYF
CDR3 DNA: TGTGCCAGTAGTGCCTCCCAGGGTTTCTCCTACGAGCAGTACTTC

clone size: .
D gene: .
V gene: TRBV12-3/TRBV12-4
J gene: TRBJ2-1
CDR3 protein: CASSFPGPIYEQFF
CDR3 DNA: TGTGCCAGCAGTTTTCCGGGGCCGATCTATGAGCAGTTCTTC

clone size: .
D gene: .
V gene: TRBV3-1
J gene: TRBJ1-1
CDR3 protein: CASSQDRYLLEAFF
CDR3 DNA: TGTGCCAGCAGCCAAGACAGGTACCTGCTTGAAGCTTTCTTT

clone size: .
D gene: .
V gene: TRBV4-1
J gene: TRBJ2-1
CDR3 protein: CASSLRARSFSYNEQFF
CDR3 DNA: TGCGCCAGCAGCCTCCGGGCCCGTTCCTTCTCCTACAATGAGCAGTTCTTC

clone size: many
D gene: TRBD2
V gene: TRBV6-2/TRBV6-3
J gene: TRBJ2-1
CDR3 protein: CASSLAGGAYEQFF
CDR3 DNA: TGTGCCAGCAGTTTGGCGGGAGGAGCGTATGAGCAGTTCTTC

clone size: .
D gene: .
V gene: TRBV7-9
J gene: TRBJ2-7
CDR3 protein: CASSRESTYEQYF
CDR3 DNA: TGTGCCAGCAGCCGGGAGTCTACCTACGAGCAGTACTTC

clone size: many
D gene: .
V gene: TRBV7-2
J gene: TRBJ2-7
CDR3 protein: CASSPGAGVGALEQYF
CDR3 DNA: TGTGCCAGCAGCCCCGGGGCGGGGGTGGGGGCTCTCGAGCAGTACTTC

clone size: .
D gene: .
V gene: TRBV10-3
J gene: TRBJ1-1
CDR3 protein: CAISAQTPKIMNTEAFF
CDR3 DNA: TGTGCCATCAGTGCCCAAACGCCAAAAATAATGAACACTGAAGCTTTCTTT

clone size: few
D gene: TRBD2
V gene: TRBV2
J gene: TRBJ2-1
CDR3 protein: CASRGLAGELSEQFF
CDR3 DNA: TGTGCCAGCAGAGGACTAGCGGGAGAATTAAGTGAGCAGTTCTTC

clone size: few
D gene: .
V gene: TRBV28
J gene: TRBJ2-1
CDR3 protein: CASSLRGLPRTGEQFF
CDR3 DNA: TGTGCCAGCAGCCTCAGAGGGTTGCCCCGAACAGGTGAGCAGTTCTTC

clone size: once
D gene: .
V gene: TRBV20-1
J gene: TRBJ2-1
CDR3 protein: CSAPQGYNEQFF
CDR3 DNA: TGCAGTGCGCCCCAGGGCTACAATGAGCAGTTCTTC

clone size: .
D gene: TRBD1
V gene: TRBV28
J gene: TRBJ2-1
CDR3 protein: CASSFPRGQGREEQFF
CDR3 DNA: TGTGCCAGCAGTTTCCCCCGGGGACAGGGGCGGGAGGAGCAGTTCTTC

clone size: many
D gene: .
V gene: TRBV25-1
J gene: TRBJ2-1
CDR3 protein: CASSALDSSYNEQFF
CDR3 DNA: TGTGCCAGCAGTGCCCTCGACAGCTCCTACAATGAGCAGTTCTTC

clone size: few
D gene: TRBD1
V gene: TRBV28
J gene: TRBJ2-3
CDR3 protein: CASSRDRTPDTQYF
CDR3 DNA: TGTGCCAGCAGCCGGGACAGGACCCCAGATACGCAGTATTTT

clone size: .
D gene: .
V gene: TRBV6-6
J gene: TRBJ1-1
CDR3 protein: CASSTDSRTEAFF
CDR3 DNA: TGTGCCAGCAGTACCGACAGTAGGACTGAAGCTTTCTTT

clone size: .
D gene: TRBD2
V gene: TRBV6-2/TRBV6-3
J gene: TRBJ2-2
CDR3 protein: CASSGGPAGELFF
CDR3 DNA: TGTGCCAGTAGCGGGGGACCGGCCGGGGAGCTGTTTTTT

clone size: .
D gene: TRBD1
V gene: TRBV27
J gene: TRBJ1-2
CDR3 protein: CASSHQTGGYGYTF
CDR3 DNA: TGTGCCAGCAGTCACCAGACAGGGGGGTACGGCTACACCTTC

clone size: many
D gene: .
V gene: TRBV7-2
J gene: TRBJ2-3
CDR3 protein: CASSLVGDVTSTDTQYF
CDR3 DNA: TGTGCCAGCAGCTTAGTCGGAGACGTGACTAGCACAGATACGCAGTATTTT

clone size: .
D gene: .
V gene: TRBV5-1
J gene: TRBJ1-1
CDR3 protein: CASSTGQPNTEAFF
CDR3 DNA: TGCGCCAGCAGCACCGGTCAACCGAACACTGAAGCTTTCTTT

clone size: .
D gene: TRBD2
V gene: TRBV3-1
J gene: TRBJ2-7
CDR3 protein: CASRLSSGSRYEQYF
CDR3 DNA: TGTGCCAGCAGACTCTCTAGCGGGAGTAGGTACGAGCAGTACTTC

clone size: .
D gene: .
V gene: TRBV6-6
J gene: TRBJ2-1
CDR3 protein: CASVPIEFNEQFF
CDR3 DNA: TGTGCCAGCGTCCCCATTGAGTTCAATGAGCAGTTCTTC

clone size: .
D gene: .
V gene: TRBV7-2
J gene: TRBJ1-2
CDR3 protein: CASSLTATAFNYGYTF
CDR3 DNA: TGTGCCAGCAGCTTAACGGCCACAGCTTTTAACTATGGCTACACCTTC

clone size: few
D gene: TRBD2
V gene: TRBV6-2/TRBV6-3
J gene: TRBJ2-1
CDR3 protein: CASSYPLAGGAGEQFF
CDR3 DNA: TGTGCCAGCAGTTACCCTCTAGCGGGAGGAGCCGGTGAGCAGTTCTTC

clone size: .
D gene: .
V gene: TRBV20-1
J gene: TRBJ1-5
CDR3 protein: CSARDLSQGLNGPQHF
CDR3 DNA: TGCAGTGCTAGAGATTTGTCCCAGGGGCTAAACGGGCCCCAGCATTTT

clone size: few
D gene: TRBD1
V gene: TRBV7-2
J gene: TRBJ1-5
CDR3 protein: CASSSGTGYSNQPQHF
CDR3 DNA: TGTGCCAGCAGCTCCGGGACAGGATATAGCAATCAGCCCCAGCATTTT

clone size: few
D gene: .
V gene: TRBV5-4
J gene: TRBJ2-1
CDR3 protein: CASTKGSYRDNEQFF
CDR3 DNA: TGTGCCAGCACTAAGGGTTCTTACAGGGACAATGAGCAGTTCTTC

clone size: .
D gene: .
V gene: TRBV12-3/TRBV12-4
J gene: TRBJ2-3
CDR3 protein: CASSALDTQYF
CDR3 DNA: TGTGCCAGCAGTGCCCTAGATACGCAGTATTTT

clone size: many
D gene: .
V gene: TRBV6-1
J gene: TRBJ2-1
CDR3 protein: CASGPTSGLSYNEQFF
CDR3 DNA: TGTGCCAGCGGGCCAACAAGCGGACTCTCGTACAATGAGCAGTTCTTC

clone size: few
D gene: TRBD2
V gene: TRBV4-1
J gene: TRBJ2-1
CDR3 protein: CASSGRLANNEQFF
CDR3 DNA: TGCGCCAGCAGCGGACGACTAGCGAACAATGAGCAGTTCTTC

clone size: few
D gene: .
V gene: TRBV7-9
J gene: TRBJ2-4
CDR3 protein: CASSPRRGGSAGKAKNIQYF
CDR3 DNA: TGTGCCAGCAGCCCGCGAAGGGGCGGGTCGGCGGGGAAAGCCAAAAACATTCAGTACTTC

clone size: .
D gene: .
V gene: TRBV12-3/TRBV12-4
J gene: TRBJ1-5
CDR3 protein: CASSFGWGSNQPQHF
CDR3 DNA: TGTGCCAGCAGTTTCGGATGGGGCTCCAATCAGCCCCAGCATTTT

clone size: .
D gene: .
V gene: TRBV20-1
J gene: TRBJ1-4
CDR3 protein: CSARRGAEKLFF
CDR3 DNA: TGCAGTGCTAGGAGGGGGGCAGAAAAACTGTTTTTT

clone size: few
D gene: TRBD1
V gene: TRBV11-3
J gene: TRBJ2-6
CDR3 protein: CAIRTGDFSGANVLTF
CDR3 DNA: TGTGCCATCAGGACAGGGGACTTCTCTGGGGCCAACGTCCTGACTTTC

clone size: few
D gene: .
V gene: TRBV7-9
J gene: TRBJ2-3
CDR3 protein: CASRPKVGDTQYF
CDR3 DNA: TGTGCCAGCAGACCGAAGGTTGGAGATACGCAGTATTTT

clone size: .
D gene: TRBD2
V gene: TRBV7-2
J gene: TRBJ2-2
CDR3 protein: CASSLRASGTPGELFF
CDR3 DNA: TGTGCCAGCAGCTTGAGGGCTAGCGGGACTCCCGGGGAGCTGTTTTTT

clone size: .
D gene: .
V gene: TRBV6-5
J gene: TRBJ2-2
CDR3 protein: CASSYSGGELFF
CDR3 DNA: TGTGCCAGCAGTTACTCAGGCGGGGAGCTGTTTTTT

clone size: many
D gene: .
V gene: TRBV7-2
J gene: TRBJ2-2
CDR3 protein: CASSLDAAGYTGELFF
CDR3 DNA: TGTGCCAGCAGCTTAGATGCCGCGGGATACACCGGGGAGCTGTTTTTT

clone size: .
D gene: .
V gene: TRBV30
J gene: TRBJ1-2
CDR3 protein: CAWSVQPYGYTF
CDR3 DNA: TGTGCCTGGAGTGTACAACCCTATGGCTACACCTTC

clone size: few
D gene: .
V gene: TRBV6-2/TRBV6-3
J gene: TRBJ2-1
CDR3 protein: CASSYRPYNEQFF
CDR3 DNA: TGTGCCAGCAGTTACCGCCCCTACAATGAGCAGTTCTTC

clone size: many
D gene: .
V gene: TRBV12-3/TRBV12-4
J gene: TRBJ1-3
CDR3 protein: CASRTDGNTIYF
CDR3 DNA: TGTGCCAGCAGGACCGATGGAAACACCATATATTTT

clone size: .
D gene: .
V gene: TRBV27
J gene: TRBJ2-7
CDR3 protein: CASSSGFQVISYEQYF
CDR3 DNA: TGTGCCAGCAGTTCCGGGTTCCAAGTTATATCCTACGAGCAGTACTTC

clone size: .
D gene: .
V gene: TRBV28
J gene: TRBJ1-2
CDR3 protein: CASSLPAASDGYTF
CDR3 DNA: TGTGCCAGCAGTTTGCCGGCAGCCTCTGATGGCTACACCTTC

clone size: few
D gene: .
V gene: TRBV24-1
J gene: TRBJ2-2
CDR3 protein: CATAPTGIYTGELFF
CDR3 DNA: TGTGCCACCGCTCCTACAGGGATCTACACCGGGGAGCTGTTTTTT

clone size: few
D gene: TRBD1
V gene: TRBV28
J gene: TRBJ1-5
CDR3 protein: CASSPRDRGRSGNQPQHF
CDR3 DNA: TGTGCCAGCAGTCCCCGGGACAGGGGGCGGTCGGGCAATCAGCCCCAGCATTTT

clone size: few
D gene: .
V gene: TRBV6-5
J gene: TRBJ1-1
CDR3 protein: CASSYDGGPNTEAFF
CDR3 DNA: TGTGCCAGCAGTTACGACGGGGGCCCGAACACTGAAGCTTTCTTT

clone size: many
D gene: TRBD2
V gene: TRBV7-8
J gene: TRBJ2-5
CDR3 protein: CASSVGLAGGQETQYF
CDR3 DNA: TGTGCCAGCAGCGTAGGACTAGCGGGAGGCCAAGAGACCCAGTACTTC

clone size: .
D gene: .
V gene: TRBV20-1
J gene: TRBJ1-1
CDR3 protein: CSAPSYGGNTEAFF
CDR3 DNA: TGCAGTGCTCCAAGTTACGGGGGGAACACTGAAGCTTTCTTT

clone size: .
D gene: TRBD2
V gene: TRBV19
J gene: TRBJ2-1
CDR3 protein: CASTFSGRAYEQFF
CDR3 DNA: TGTGCCAGTACCTTTAGCGGGAGGGCCTATGAGCAGTTCTTC

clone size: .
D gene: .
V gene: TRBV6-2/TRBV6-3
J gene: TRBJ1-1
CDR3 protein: CASSYRDRSEAFF
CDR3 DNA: TGTGCCAGCAGTTACCGAGACAGATCTGAAGCTTTCTTT

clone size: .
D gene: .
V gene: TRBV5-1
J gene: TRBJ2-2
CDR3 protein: CASSLRILRNTGELFF
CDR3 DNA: TGCGCCAGCAGCTTACGGATTCTGCGGAACACCGGGGAGCTGTTTTTT

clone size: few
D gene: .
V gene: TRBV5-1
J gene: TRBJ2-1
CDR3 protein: CASSLWAYNEQFF
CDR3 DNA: TGCGCCAGCAGCTTGTGGGCCTACAATGAGCAGTTCTTC